The 18 T cell receptor beta chains presented below share a single source sample, sequenced in a study of shared clonotypes between healthy human individuals. Produced via immunoSEQ multiplex PCR; TCRdb's table is partial and in-frame only. The sample yields 2,500,000 or so clones, 93% seen once. Sequencing input: naive CD4+ T cells from PBMCs. Subset in this sample: CD45RA+ positively selected. These receptor sequences come from a man between 18 and 29 years old in good health. Some clones in this sample may be carry-over from other donors' samples.

CDR3 region: CSVGLVLLKTQYF. The CDR3 DNA is TGCAGCGTGGGACTAGTCCTATTGAAGACCCAGTACTTC. The chain recombines TRBV29-1 with TRBJ2-5; 8 bases match TRBD2. This CDR3 has 13 residues. CDR1 is SQVTM and CDR2 is ANQGSEA in the germline V gene. With V trimmed by 6 bases and J by 6 bases, 9 bases remained unmatched.

This chain connects TRBV15 to TRBJ2-7, with D tentatively TRBD2 (6 bases). Germline V lookup: CDR1 LNHNV, CDR2 YYDKDF (reference sequence). Trimming shortened V by 3 bases and J by 4 bases, and 10 bases separated the two germline ends. The CDR3 runs to 13 residues. CDR3 sequence: CATSRGLMYEQYF. DNA of the CDR3: TGTGCCACCAGCAGGGGACTGATGTACGAGCAGTACTTC.

This rearrangement joins TRBV5-7 to TRBJ1-1; D not resolved. TRBV5-7 has ORF status, its function being uncertain. V lost 0 bases, J lost 3 bases, and 18 bases lay in between. The CDR3 is 17 amino acids. CDR3 amino acids: CASSLGLRTTMDTEAFF. CDR3 nucleotides: TGTGCCAGCAGCTTGGGTCTTCGAACGACGATGGACACTGAAGCTTTCTTT.

The CDR3 loop is CASSLVSPGDTDTQYF. CDR3 nucleotides: TGTGCCAGCAGCTTGGTCAGTCCTGGGGACACAGATACGCAGTATTTT. The J gene is TRBJ2-3, the V gene TRBV7-8; unclear D gene. Germline-derived CDR1 and CDR2 are SGHVS and FQNEAQ. The CDR3 is made up of 16 amino acids. Trimming took off 3 bases at V and 2 bases at J, with 15 bases between the two ends.

This sequence joins TRBV7-2 and TRBJ1-2; D gene uncertain. The V gene lost 5 bases and the J gene lost 1 base, with 14 bases spanning the gap. The length of the CDR3 is 15 residues. Germline loops: CDR1 SGHTA, CDR2 FQGNSA. CDR3 residues: CASSRAPIYNYGYTF. The CDR3 nucleotides read TGTGCCAGCAGCAGGGCCCCTATTTATAACTATGGCTACACCTTC.

The chain recombines TRBV6-1 with TRBJ2-3; 16 bases line up with TRBD2. Trimming removed 2 bases from V and 1 base from J; junction bases left unmatched: 9. CDR1 MNHNS and CDR2 SASEGT come from the germline V gene. This CDR3 has 20 amino acids. The CDR3 loop is CASSEREGLAGGPGTDTQYF. The CDR3 DNA reads TGTGCCAGCAGTGAACGGGAGGGACTAGCGGGAGGGCCGGGCACAGATACGCAGTATTTT.

The chain links TRBV7-2 to TRBJ1-1, with no clear D. This CDR3 is built from 15 residues. Germline V gives CDR1 SGHTA, CDR2 FQGNSA. Trimming removed 5 bases at V and 5 bases at J, with 18 bases between. The CDR3 protein is CASSIRTVGGTEAFF. Written as DNA, the CDR3 is TGTGCCAGCAGCATTCGAACGGTGGGTGGAACTGAAGCTTTCTTT.

V gene TRBV23-1 combines with J gene TRBJ1-4; 12 bases are a match to TRBD1. TRBV23-1 qualifies as an ORF whose function is uncertain. The CDR3 spans 15 residues. The junction had 3 bases not matched to a gene; V was cut back by 4 bases and J by 6 bases. In DNA, the CDR3 is TGCGCCAGCAGTCTTGGGACAGGGGGCGATGAAAAACTGTTTTTT. It codes for CASSLGTGGDEKLFF.

The gene calls are TRBV18 and TRBJ1-3; tentatively, D is TRBD1 (5 bases). The CDR3 is 13 residues long. The germline V gene has CDR1 KGHSH and CDR2 LQKENI. The V and J ends lost 6 bases and 8 bases respectively, with 14 bases between them. CDR3 sequence (DNA): TGTGCCAGCTCCCCTATCGTGGGGGACACCATATATTTT. Residues: CASSPIVGDTIYF. The full variable domain, its missing parts supplied by reference TRBV18 and TRBJ1-3, is NAGVMQNPRHLVRRRGQEARLRCSPMKGHSHVYWYRQLPEEGLKFMVYLQKENIIDESGMPKERFSAEFPKEGPSILRIQQVVRGDSAAYFCASSPIVGDTIYFGEGSWLTVV.

Concerning this clone itself: Other DNA sequences in the same sample also yield this CDR3. The genes are TRBV5-1 and TRBJ2-7, with TRBD2 matching over 7 bases. The J segment lost 3 bases and the V segment lost 1 base, leaving 1 base of the junction unmatched. This CDR3 is built from 13 residues. Germline V gene sequence: CDR1 SGHRS, CDR2 YFSETQ. The CDR3 is CASSLPSGYEQYF. For the CDR3, the DNA is TGCGCCAGCAGCTTGCCTAGCGGCTACGAGCAGTACTTC.

The V call is TRBV25-1, the J call TRBJ2-7, with D unclear. This CDR3 region has 13 residues. V gave up 1 base and J gave up 3 bases, with 7 bases separating them. Germline CDR1 reads MGHDK; CDR2 reads SYGVNS. CDR3 sequence (DNA): TGTGCCAGCAGTGAATCGGGTGACTACGAGCAGTACTTC. This codes for CASSESGDYEQYF.

The chain uses TRBV30 and TRBJ2-1; 11 nucleotides match TRBD2. Germline V gives CDR1 GTSNPN, CDR2 SVGIG (reference sequence). V was clipped by 1 base and J by 7 bases; unmatched bases: 9. The CDR3 length is 16 residues. DNA for the CDR3: TGTGCCTGGAGTGCGGGACTAGCGGTTTACTCGAATGAGCAGTTCTTC. Translated: CAWSAGLAVYSNEQFF.

The chain couples TRBV18 to TRBJ2-5; possibly TRBD1 for D (5 bases). CDR1 is KGHSH and CDR2 is LQKENI in the germline V gene. The CDR3 contains 14 residues. V lost 2 bases, J lost 5 bases, and 12 bases lay in between. CDR3 loop: CASSPTGFGETQYF. The CDR3 DNA sequence: TGTGCCAGCTCACCAACAGGATTCGGGGAGACCCAGTACTTC.

The rearrangement joins TRBV4-3 to TRBJ2-1; possible D gene TRBD2, 6 bases. The CDR3 is 15 residues long. V was shortened by 0 bases and J by 4 bases, with 10 bases between the two germline ends. The germline gives CDR1 LGHNA, CDR2 YSLEER. CDR3 in amino acids: CASSQDEEGYNEQFF. CDR3 coding DNA: TGCGCCAGCAGCCAAGATGAGGAGGGTTACAATGAGCAGTTCTTC.

CDR3 amino acids: CASSLRPGGEQFF. CDR3 coding DNA: TGTGCCAGCAGCTTACGCCCAGGGGGTGAGCAGTTCTTC. V is TRBV7-9 and J is TRBJ2-1, with 7 bases matching TRBD1. Losses at the gene ends were 2 bases for V and 9 bases for J; bases not matched to a gene: 4. Germline CDR1 and CDR2: SEHNR and FQNEAQ (reference sequence). CDR3 length: 13 residues.

The chain links TRBV30 to TRBJ1-2; no clear D. V was pared by 4 bases and J by 2 bases, with 11 bases between. The CDR3 is 13 amino acids. Germline CDR1 reads GTSNPN; CDR2 reads SVGIG (reference sequence). CDR3 amino acids: CAWTSGSNYGYTF. The CDR3 DNA sequence: TGTGCCTGGACGAGCGGCTCCAACTATGGCTACACCTTC. Combining the CDR3 with reference TRBV30 and TRBJ1-2 gives the whole variable domain SQTIHQWPATLVQPVGSPLSLECTVEGTSNPNLYWYRQAAGRGLQLLFYSVGIGQISSEVPQNLSASRPQDRQFILSSKKLLLSDSGFYLCAWTSGSNYGYTFGSGTRLTVV.

The rearrangement links TRBV5-6 to TRBJ2-3; D might be TRBD2 (5 bases). Looked up from germline, CDR1 is SGHDT and CDR2 is YYEEEE. CDR3 length: 16 residues. V was cut by 4 bases and J by 0 bases, with 15 bases left in between. In DNA form, the CDR3 reads TGTGCCAGCAGCCAAAGCGGCCCACCTAGCACAGATACGCAGTATTTT. Its translation is CASSQSGPPSTDTQYF.

The J gene is TRBJ2-5, the V gene TRBV5-1, with 9 bases that match TRBD1. Germline V gene sequence: CDR1 SGHRS, CDR2 YFSETQ. V shed 4 bases and J 1 base; nucleotides not matched to a gene: 8. CDR3 length: 16 amino acids. CDR3 DNA: TGCGCCAGCAGCGGCCGCGACAGGGGGATCCAAGAGACCCAGTACTTC. Encoded protein: CASSGRDRGIQETQYF.